The entry below gives a single T cell receptor (beta chain) sequence along with its context. No cognate antigen has been identified for it. Per-nucleotide qualities are absent, and no much larger clonotype sits a single base away. Germline trimming: 4 bases from V, 10 bases from J; junction bases outside gene matches: 10. Its CDR3 holds 14 amino acids, cysteine through phenylalanine. Kept here is only the CDR3 DNA, which spans 42 bases and is read in frame from base 1. CDR1 and CDR2 are drawn from the germline V gene: MNHEY, SVGAGI. The data derive from a study of T cell changes during pregnancy in multiple sclerosis (dated by TCRdb to the late 2010s). About the study as a whole: Changes in the T cell repertoire over the course of pregnancy were examined in this study in women with multiple sclerosis.

The protocol used for the library was the immunoSEQ multiplex PCR assay. Here the immuneACCESS table is served through TCRdb, limited to in-frame sequences with V and J called. Missing clones are a known gap in these copies; in checked studies unresolved V genes cover under half, and the rest lacks a known reason. The sample data list roughly 69,000 clones, and roughly 90% of these were observed just once. The top ten clones comprise 1.4% of the sample. The sequence came from a female donor with multiple sclerosis, enrolled in a pregnancy study. The source material was peripheral blood, sampled in the third trimester of pregnancy. The chain employs TRBV6-5 and TRBJ1-5; a stretch of 7 junction bases matches TRBD1. The nucleotide sequence is TGTGCCAGCAGTTCAACCAGGGGGAATGTACCCCAGCATTTT. Translation gives CASSSTRGNVPQHF.